This T cell receptor (beta chain) was observed in a study of OX40 agonist ivuxolimab in advanced cancers. The CDR3 covers 13 residues. The germline V gene encodes CDR1 ENHRY and CDR2 SYGVKD. V lost 10 bases, J lost 0 bases, and 3 bases stayed unmatched. The repertoire was sequenced with immunoSEQ multiplex PCR; TCRdb's copy has only in-frame clones and lacks some. The sample lists approximately 80,000 clones; roughly 91% were seen once. The sample holds one count of this clone. Its antigen is unknown. Whole-study findings and limits: Some nonresponders likewise displayed low normalized T-cell clonal expansion.

V and J are TRBV10-3 and TRBJ2-3, with 8 bases identical to TRBD2. Sample: CD4+ or CD8+ T cells sorted from blood, taken in a trial of the OX40 agonist ivuxolimab. The sequence came from an adult with an advanced solid tumor such as melanoma, head and neck, liver or kidney cancer. The CDR3 loop reads CATSSGSTDTQYF. As DNA, the CDR3 is TGTGCCACTTCTAGCGGGAGCACAGATACGCAGTATTTT.